This TCR beta chain stems from a study of human T cells and chemical hapten exposure. This CDR3 contains 16 residues. Germline V gives CDR1 SGHTA, CDR2 FQGTGA. V lost 2 bases and J 0 bases, leaving 12 bases between the germline ends. Time point of the sample: patch test 1, 2 weeks after DPC sensitization. As to treatment: therapeutic diphenylcyclopropenone sensitization with weekly scalp DPC. This clonotype was seen only a few times. What it recognizes is unknown. Study outcomes and limitations: TCRs exceeding a frequency of 1 in 1000 stayed unchanged under DPC sensitization.

TCRdb reprocessed the RACE reads with MiXCR, giving one entry per CDR3 protein. The data show more than 100,000 distinct CDR3 sequences, with around 15% seen just once and approximately 0.92% held by the top ten. This chain links TRBV7-3 with TRBJ2-3; D assignment may be TRBD1 or TRBD2 (5 bases each). The sequencing used whole blood, collected in connection with sensitization to the hapten diphenylcyclopropenone (DPC). The receptor was derived from a man aged 18 to 30 with alopecia areata. Some clones in this sample may be carry-over from other donors' samples. The CDR3 sequence: CASSLGAGASTDTQYF. The CDR3 coding sequence is TGTGCCAGCAGCTTAGGGGCGGGCGCTAGCACAGATACGCAGTATTTT.